The next 29 T cell receptor beta chains were all read from a single sample in a study of T cells in Graves' hyperthyroidism and ophthalmopathy. Amplification targeted TCR beta CDR3 regions from RNA transcripts. HTBI primers were the set used in a first-round RT-PCR of the TCR CDR3. TCRdb redid the calling of the multiplex PCR reads with MiXCR, one entry per CDR3 protein. The sample holds 530,000 or so distinct CDR3 sequences; roughly a sixth are singletons and the top ten take approximately 16%. The sample comprised blood. The receptor source for this set is a woman between 18 and 30 years old with Graves' ophthalmopathy.

The chain has TRBV6-4 and TRBJ1-1; no definite D call. CDR1 and CDR2 from the germline V gene are MRHNA and SNTAGT. There are 13 residues in the CDR3. V lost 0 bases and J lost 8, with 10 bases in between. The CDR3 nucleotides read TGTGCCAGCAGTGACTCCGGAGGCACCGAAGCTTTCTTT. As protein: CASSDSGGTEAFF.

About this clonotype itself: A much larger clone differs by one base, so this may be a read error. This chain connects TRBV7-3 to TRBJ2-1; 8 bases align to TRBD2. CDR1 and CDR2 (germline): SGHTA, FQGTGA. The CDR3 has 17 amino acids. In DNA form, the CDR3 reads TGTGCCAGCAGCCCTAGTAGCGGGGCCTACTCCTACAATGAGCAGCTCTTC. Encoded protein: CASSPSSGAYSYNEQLF.

In its sample, this clonotype was seen many times. This rearrangement joins TRBV20-1 to TRBJ2-5; 12 nucleotides align to TRBD2. The germline gives CDR1 DFQATT, CDR2 SNEGSKA (reference sequence). The CDR3 totals 16 residues. Unmatched junction bases numbered 13, after V lost 6 bases and J lost 5 bases. The CDR3: CSASDPSGRAGETQYF. The CDR3 coding sequence is TGCAGTGCCTCCGACCCTAGCGGGAGGGCCGGGGAGACCCAGTACTTC.

This clonotype was recorded many times. The chain links TRBV28 to TRBJ1-1; no clear D. Germline-derived CDR1 and CDR2 are MDHEN and SYDVKM. The CDR3 runs 14 residues. Trimming removed 3 bases at V and 3 bases at J, with 11 bases between. The CDR3 nucleotides are TGTGCCAGCAGTTTCTTCCAAAGATACACTGAAGCTTTCTTT. Protein sequence: CASSFFQRYTEAFF.

Of note for this clonotype: This may come from a read error, since a much larger clone is one base off. The CDR3 carries no conserved terminal phenylalanine or tryptophan, so it likely arises from a read error. The chain is built from TRBV7-6 and TRBJ1-1, with unresolved D. Germline CDR1 SGHVS, CDR2 FNYEAQ. V shed 1 base and J shed 5 bases, with 8 bases lying between them. The CDR3 extends over 13 amino acids. The DNA of the CDR3 is TGTGCCAGCAGCTTAGAGGGCTGGACTGAAGCTTTCTCT. Amino acid sequence: CASSLEGWTEAFS.

The table lists this clonotype with many counts. The chain carries TRBV13 and TRBJ1-1, with 12 bases identical to TRBD1. The CDR3 length is 17 residues. Germline values: CDR1 PRHDT, CDR2 FYEKMQ (reference sequence). J was trimmed by 5 bases and V by 5 bases; bases with no gene match: 12. The CDR3 DNA is TGTGCCAGCAGCACGTCCGGGACAGGGGGCGTTGAAACTGAAGCTTTCTTT. It translates to CASSTSGTGGVETEAFF.

Only a few counts were recorded for this clonotype. J is TRBJ2-6 and V is TRBV12-3 or TRBV12-4; D possibly matches TRBD1 or TRBD2 (5 bases each). Trimming took 7 bases from V and 1 from J, leaving 17 bases between them. There are 17 residues in the CDR3. The CDR3 DNA follows: TGTGCCAGCAAGTCCGTGGGGGTCTCTTCTGGGGCCAACGTCCTGACTTTC. It specifies CASKSVGVSSGANVLTF.

This clonotype occurred many times. The genes are TRBV6-2 or TRBV6-3 and TRBJ2-7; no reliable D call. The CDR3 is 14 amino acids. Germline V gene sequence: CDR1 MNHEY, CDR2 SVGEGT. The V and J ends lost 1 base and 0 bases respectively, with 7 bases between them. The CDR3 is CASSYWLVSYEQYF. The CDR3, as DNA: TGTGCCAGCAGTTACTGGCTGGTCTCCTACGAGCAGTACTTC.

This clonotype was counted ten times or more. This rearrangement joins TRBV28 to TRBJ1-1; D ambiguous. Germline loops: CDR1 MDHEN, CDR2 SYDVKM. The CDR3 length is 15 residues. The V and J ends lost 2 bases and 1 base respectively, with 11 bases between them. This CDR3 reads CASSLGFSGNTEAFF. In DNA form, the CDR3 reads TGTGCCAGCAGTTTAGGGTTCTCGGGGAACACTGAAGCTTTCTTT.

This clonotype was recorded a few times. This chain uses TRBV5-8 with TRBJ2-3; D gene ambiguous. Germline V gene data show CDR1 as SGHTS and CDR2 as YDEGEE. V lost 4 bases and J lost 5, with 8 bases in between. This CDR3 has 12 amino acids. CDR3 region: CASSLNGDTQYF. CDR3 nucleotide sequence: TGTGCCAGCAGCCTCAACGGAGATACGCAGTATTTT. The full variable domain, its missing parts supplied by reference TRBV5-8 and TRBJ2-3, is EAGVTQSPTHLIKTRGQQATLRCSPISGHTSVYWYQQALGLGLQFLLWYDEGEERNRGNFPPRFSGRQFPNYSSELNVNALELEDSALYLCASSLNGDTQYFGPGTRLTVL.

In this sample, this clonotype turned up many times. The chain recombines TRBV28 with TRBJ2-7; no clear D gene. The CDR3 contains 13 residues. CDR1 is MDHEN and CDR2 is SYDVKM in the germline V gene. V lost 6 bases and J lost 6, with 15 bases in between. The CDR3 nucleotides are TGTGCCAGCAGAGAGACACGCCGGGTCGAGCAGTACTTC. Translation gives CASRETRRVEQYF.

This chain joins TRBV5-1 and TRBJ1-2; D perhaps matches TRBD1 (5 bases). Trimming shortened V by 2 bases and J by 3 bases, and 14 bases separated the two germline ends. The CDR3 consists of 15 residues. Per germline, CDR1 SGHRS and CDR2 YFSETQ. CDR3 bases: TGCGCCAGCAGCTTCAAGGGAGGGGACCACTATGGCTACACCTTC. Protein product: CASSFKGGDHYGYTF.

The chain recombines TRBV10-3 with TRBJ2-2, with D perhaps matching TRBD2 (5 bases). Deletions cut 0 bases from V and 3 bases from J, with 14 bases between. The germline CDR1 and CDR2 sequences are ENHRY and SYGVKD. The CDR3 extends over 17 amino acids. This CDR3 is CAISESGWERDTGELFF. The CDR3 DNA sequence: TGTGCCATCAGTGAGTCAGGGTGGGAGCGAGACACCGGGGAGCTGTTTTTT.

This clonotype appeared many times. The rearrangement links TRBV28 to TRBJ2-1; TRBD1 matches 7 bases. This CDR3 comprises 16 residues. CDR1 and CDR2 (germline): MDHEN, SYDVKM. The V and J ends lost 1 base and 8 bases, in that order; junction bases with no gene match: 11. The CDR3 DNA reads TGTGCCAGCAGTTTATTTCCCCTGACAGGGCCGGATGAGCAGTTCTTC. Protein sequence: CASSLFPLTGPDEQFF.

This clonotype was found a few times. V gene TRBV6-1 combines with J gene TRBJ1-4, with D unresolved. Trimming stripped 3 bases from V and 0 bases from J, with 8 bases between. This CDR3 comprises 15 residues. Germline V gene data show CDR1 as MNHNS and CDR2 as SASEGT. The CDR3 nucleotides read TGTGCCAGCAGTGACAATCCAGCAACTAATGAAAAACTGTTTTTT. Protein sequence: CASSDNPATNEKLFF.

This clonotype was observed many times. The junction departs from the called germline gene at one end, perhaps through a read error. The chain combines TRBV7-8 with TRBJ2-3; D unresolved. CDR1 SGHVS and CDR2 FQNEAQ come from the germline V gene. The CDR3 is made up of 14 amino acids. This CDR3 reads CASSLGLRTDTQYF. The CDR3 DNA reads TGTGCCAGCAGCTTAGGTCTTCGCACGGATACGCAGTATTTT.

This clonotype occurred many times. The V and J genes are TRBV6-1 and TRBJ1-2; no clear D. V was pared by 5 bases and J by 5 bases, with 18 bases between. The CDR3 covers 15 residues. Germline V gives CDR1 MNHNS, CDR2 SASEGT. The CDR3 DNA sequence: TGTGCCAGCAGTTATCTGAAGGCACGAGGTTATGGCTACACCTTC. Translating gives CASSYLKARGYGYTF.

This clonotype has more than one count but fewer than ten. V gene TRBV7-9 combines with J gene TRBJ2-3, with 8 bases lining up with TRBD2. V gave up 5 bases and J gave up 2 bases; unmatched junction bases: 9. This CDR3 has 16 residues. CDR1 is SEHNR and CDR2 is FQNEAQ in the germline V gene (reference sequence). CDR3 bases: TGTGCCAGCAGCGCATCGACTAGCGAGATCACAGATACGCAGTATTTT. It specifies CASSASTSEITDTQYF.

At least ten counts were recorded for this clonotype. The rearrangement links TRBV30 to TRBJ1-5; a possible D gene is TRBD1 (5 bases). Per germline, CDR1 GTSNPN and CDR2 SVGIG (reference sequence). The CDR3 consists of 14 residues. V lost 1 base to trimming and J lost 7 bases, with 14 bases between them. CDR3 amino acids: CAWSGGGRGQPQHF. The CDR3 DNA reads TGTGCCTGGAGTGGTGGGGGGAGAGGGCAGCCCCAGCATTTT.

This clonotype was recorded at least ten times. V gene TRBV6-1 combines with J gene TRBJ2-3; 11 nucleotides align to TRBD2. The CDR3 extends over 16 amino acids. Trimming at V came to 4 bases and at J to 4 bases, leaving 7 bases not matched to a gene. Germline-derived CDR1 and CDR2 are MNHNS and SASEGT. The CDR3 sequence is CASSALAGGVSDTQYF. In DNA form, the CDR3 reads TGTGCCAGCAGTGCTCTAGCGGGAGGAGTTTCAGATACGCAGTATTTT.

The table lists this clonotype with a few counts. V is TRBV30 and J is TRBJ2-7; 7 nucleotides align to TRBD1. CDR1 GTSNPN and CDR2 SVGIG come from the germline V gene (reference sequence). The junction had 2 bases not matched to a gene; V was cut back by 2 bases and J by 4 bases. This CDR3 spans 12 amino acids. The CDR3 bases are TGTGCCTGGAGTACACAGGGGTACGAGCAGTACTTC. Its translation: CAWSTQGYEQYF.

This clonotype was seen ten or more times. The rearrangement links TRBV28 to TRBJ2-1; D remains unclear. The CDR3 runs 14 residues. V was cut by 3 bases and J by 6 bases, with 12 bases left in between. Germline V lookup: CDR1 MDHEN, CDR2 SYDVKM. In DNA form, the CDR3 reads TGTGCCAGCAGTTTTTCAGGTAACATCAATGAGCAGTTCTTC. Translation: CASSFSGNINEQFF. Combining the CDR3 with reference TRBV28 and TRBJ2-1 gives the whole variable domain DVKVTQSSRYLVKRTGEKVFLECVQDMDHENMFWYRQDPGLGLRLIYFSYDVKMKEKGDIPEGYSVSREKKERFSLILESASTNQTSMYLCASSFSGNINEQFFGPGTRLTVL.

This clonotype occurred many times. The chain recombines TRBV13 with TRBJ2-1; 9 bases match TRBD2. The J segment lost 8 bases and the V segment lost 2 bases, leaving 7 bases of the junction unmatched. The CDR3 totals 15 residues. Per germline, CDR1 PRHDT and CDR2 FYEKMQ (reference sequence). Written as DNA, the CDR3 is TGTGCCAGCAGCTTAATCGGCGGGAGGGGGGATGAGCAGTTCTTC. Its protein is CASSLIGGRGDEQFF.

This clonotype has a count of ten or more. This chain uses TRBV7-2 with TRBJ1-1; no clear D gene. V lost 5 bases and J 10 bases, leaving 26 bases between the germline ends. CDR3 length equals 16 residues. Germline CDR1 reads SGHTA; CDR2 reads FQGNSA. CDR3 nucleotides: TGTGCCAGCAGCACACGTTCCAAGGCCGGACGGAACGTAGCTTTCTTT. It translates to CASSTRSKAGRNVAFF.

This clonotype was picked up many times. The chain has TRBV7-3 and TRBJ2-2; 12 bases align to TRBD2. CDR1 and CDR2 (germline): SGHTA, FQGTGA. The length of the CDR3 is 15 residues. J was trimmed by 7 bases and V by 5 bases; bases with no gene match: 5. CDR3 amino acids: CASSPTSGSIGELFF. CDR3 bases: TGTGCCAGCAGCCCGACTAGCGGGAGTATCGGGGAGCTGTTTTTT.

The chain joins TRBV13 to TRBJ2-7; the D gene is possibly TRBD2 (6 bases). The CDR3 has 15 amino acids. Germline V lookup: CDR1 PRHDT, CDR2 FYEKMQ (reference sequence). V was trimmed by 2 bases and J by 4 bases, leaving 15 bases between them. The CDR3 DNA sequence: TGTGCCAGCAGCTTAAGGCGGGGTATCGGGTACGAGCAGTACTTC. It codes for CASSLRRGIGYEQYF.

The gene calls are TRBV2 and TRBJ1-3; no clear D gene. There are 18 residues in the CDR3. Trimming removed 4 bases from V and 0 bases from J, with 19 bases in between. Germline lookup yields CDR1 SNHLY and CDR2 FYNNEI. The CDR3 sequence is CASSGATGNRRSGNTIYF. CDR3 sequence (DNA): TGTGCCAGCAGTGGGGCGACGGGGAATAGACGCTCTGGAAACACCATATATTTT.

This clonotype was seen only a few times. The chain links TRBV29-1 to TRBJ1-1; a possible D gene is TRBD1 (6 bases). CDR3 length equals 11 residues. V was cut by 7 bases and J by 5 bases, with 11 bases left in between. CDR1 is SQVTM and CDR2 is ANQGSEA in the germline V gene. CDR3 sequence: CSAKQGTEAFF. Written as DNA, the CDR3 is TGCAGCGCGAAACAGGGAACTGAAGCTTTCTTT.

This clonotype was seen many times. The chain couples TRBV4-2 to TRBJ1-5, with D possibly TRBD1 on 5 matching bases. Trimming removed 0 bases from V and 0 bases from J, with 9 bases in between. This CDR3 is built from 16 residues. In germline, CDR1 is LGHNA, CDR2 YNFKEQ. The CDR3 sequence: CASSQDRDHSNQPQHF. The CDR3 region has the DNA TGTGCCAGCAGCCAAGACAGGGATCATAGCAATCAGCCCCAGCATTTT.